The clone carrying this T cell receptor (beta chain) was counted once. Its target is not known. Sequencing used immunoSEQ multiplex PCR; TCRdb keeps in-frame clones, though not all of them. This sample carries some 140,000 clones, approximately 90% of them seen once, and the ten largest clones take roughly 2.8%. The data originate from a study of T cell responses to AZD1222 COVID-19 vaccine. Study outcomes and limitations: Most donors were white British, females outnumbered males, and clonal diversity was possibly underestimated.

The CDR3 length is 14 residues. The material was peripheral blood, obtained on day 0 of AZD1222 vaccination. This receptor was taken from an adult in good health. The chain has TRBV21-1 and TRBJ2-7. TRBV21-1 is flagged as a pseudogene. For the CDR3, the DNA is TGTGCCAGCCGCCGGACGGCGTTCTCCTACGAGCAGTACTTC. This codes for CASRRTAFSYEQYF.